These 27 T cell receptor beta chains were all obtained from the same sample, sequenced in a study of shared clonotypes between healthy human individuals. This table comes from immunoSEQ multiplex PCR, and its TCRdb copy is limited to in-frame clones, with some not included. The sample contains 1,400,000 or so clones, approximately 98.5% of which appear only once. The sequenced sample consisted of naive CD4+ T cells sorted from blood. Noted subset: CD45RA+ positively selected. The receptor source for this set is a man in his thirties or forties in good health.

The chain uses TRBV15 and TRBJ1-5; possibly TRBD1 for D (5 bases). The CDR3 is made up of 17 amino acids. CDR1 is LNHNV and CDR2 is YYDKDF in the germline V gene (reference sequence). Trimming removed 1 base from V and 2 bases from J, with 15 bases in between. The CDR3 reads CATSRVTGVSGNQPQHF. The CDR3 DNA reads TGTGCCACCAGCAGAGTGACGGGGGTATCTGGCAATCAGCCCCAGCATTTT.

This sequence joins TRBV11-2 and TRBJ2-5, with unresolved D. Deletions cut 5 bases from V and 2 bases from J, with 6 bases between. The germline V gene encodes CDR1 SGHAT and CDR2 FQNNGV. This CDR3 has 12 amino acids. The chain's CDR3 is CASSLTQETQYF. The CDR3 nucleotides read TGTGCCAGCAGCCTTACACAAGAGACCCAGTACTTC. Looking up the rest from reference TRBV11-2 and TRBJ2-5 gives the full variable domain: EAGVAQSPRYKIIEKRQSVAFWCNPISGHATLYWYQQILGQGPKLLIQFQNNGVVDDSQLPKDRFSAERLKGVDSTLKIQPAKLEDSAVYLCASSLTQETQYFGPGTRLLVL.

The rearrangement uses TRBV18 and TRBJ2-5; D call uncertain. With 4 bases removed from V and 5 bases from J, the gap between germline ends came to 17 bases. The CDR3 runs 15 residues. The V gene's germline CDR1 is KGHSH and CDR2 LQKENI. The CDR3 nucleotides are TGTGCCAGCTCACTTGGTGGCAGCCGTAAGGAGACCCAGTACTTC. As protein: CASSLGGSRKETQYF.

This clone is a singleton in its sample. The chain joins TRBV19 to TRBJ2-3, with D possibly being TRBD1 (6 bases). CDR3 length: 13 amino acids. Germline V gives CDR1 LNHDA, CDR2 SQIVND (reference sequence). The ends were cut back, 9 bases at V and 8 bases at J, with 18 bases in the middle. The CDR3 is CASAEGESGTQYF. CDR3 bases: TGTGCCAGCGCCGAGGGGGAATCGGGTACGCAGTATTTT. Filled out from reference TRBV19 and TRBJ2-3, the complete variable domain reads DGGITQSPKYLFRKEGQNVTLSCEQNLNHDAMYWYRQDPGQGLRLIYYSQIVNDFQKGDIAEGYSVSREKKESFPLTVTSAQKNPTAFYLCASAEGESGTQYFGPGTRLTVL.

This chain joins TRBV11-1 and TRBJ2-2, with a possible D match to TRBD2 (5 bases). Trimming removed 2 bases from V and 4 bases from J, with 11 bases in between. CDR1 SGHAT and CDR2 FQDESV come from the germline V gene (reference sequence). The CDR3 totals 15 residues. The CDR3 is CASSLLPGSTGELFF. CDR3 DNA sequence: TGTGCCAGCAGCTTATTGCCGGGGAGCACCGGGGAGCTGTTTTTT.

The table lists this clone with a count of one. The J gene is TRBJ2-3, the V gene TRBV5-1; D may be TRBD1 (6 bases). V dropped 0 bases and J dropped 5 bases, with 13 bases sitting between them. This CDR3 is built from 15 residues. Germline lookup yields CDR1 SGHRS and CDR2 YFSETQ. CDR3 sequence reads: CASSLEQGGGDTQYF. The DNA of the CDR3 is TGCGCCAGCAGCTTGGAACAGGGTGGTGGAGATACGCAGTATTTT.

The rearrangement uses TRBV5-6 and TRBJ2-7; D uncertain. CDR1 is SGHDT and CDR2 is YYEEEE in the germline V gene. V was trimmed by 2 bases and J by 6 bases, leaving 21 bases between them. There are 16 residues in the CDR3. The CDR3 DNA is TGTGCCAGCAGCTTCTCGAACACCCAACGGAAGGGCGAGCAGTACTTC. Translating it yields CASSFSNTQRKGEQYF.

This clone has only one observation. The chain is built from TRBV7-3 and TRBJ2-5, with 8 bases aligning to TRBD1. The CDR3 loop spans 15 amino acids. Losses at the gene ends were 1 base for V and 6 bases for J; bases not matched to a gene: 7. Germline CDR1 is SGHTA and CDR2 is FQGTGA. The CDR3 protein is CASSLITGGRQTQYF. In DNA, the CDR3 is TGTGCCAGCAGCTTAATCACAGGGGGACGGCAGACCCAGTACTTC.

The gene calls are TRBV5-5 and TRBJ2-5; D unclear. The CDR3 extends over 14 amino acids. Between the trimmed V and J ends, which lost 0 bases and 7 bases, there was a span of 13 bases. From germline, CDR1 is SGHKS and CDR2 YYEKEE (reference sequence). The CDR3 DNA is TGTGCCAGCAGCTTGGGGGCCGACGGCGGGACCCAGTACTTC. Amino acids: CASSLGADGGTQYF.

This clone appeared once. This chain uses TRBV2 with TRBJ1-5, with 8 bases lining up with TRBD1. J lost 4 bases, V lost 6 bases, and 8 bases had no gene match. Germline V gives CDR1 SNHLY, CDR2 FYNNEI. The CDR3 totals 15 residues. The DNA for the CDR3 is TGTGCCAGCAGGACGGGGGGACAGGCGAATCAGCCCCAGCATTTT. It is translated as CASRTGGQANQPQHF.

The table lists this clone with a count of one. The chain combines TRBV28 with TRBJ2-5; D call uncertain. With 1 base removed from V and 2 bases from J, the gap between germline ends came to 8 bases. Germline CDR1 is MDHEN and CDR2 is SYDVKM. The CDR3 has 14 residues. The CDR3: CASSLLGRQETQYF. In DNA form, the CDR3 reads TGTGCCAGCAGTTTATTAGGCAGACAAGAGACCCAGTACTTC.

CDR3 nucleotide sequence: TGTGCCAGCAGCACAAATCAGGACAGATTGAACACTGAAGCTTTCTTT. It specifies CASSTNQDRLNTEAFF. The V and J genes are TRBV9 and TRBJ1-1; possible D gene TRBD1, 6 bases. The CDR3 extends over 16 amino acids. Deletions cut 4 bases from V and 0 bases from J, with 16 bases between. Germline assignment: CDR1 SGDLS and CDR2 YYNGEE.

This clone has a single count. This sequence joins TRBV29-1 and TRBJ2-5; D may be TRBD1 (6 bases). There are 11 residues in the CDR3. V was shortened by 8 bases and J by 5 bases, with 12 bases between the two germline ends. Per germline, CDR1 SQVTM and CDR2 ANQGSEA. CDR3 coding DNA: TGCAGCCTAGTAAGGGGGGAGACCCAGTACTTC. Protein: CSLVRGETQYF.

The CDR3 bases are TGTGCCAGCAGTGATCTTGGACAGGGAATCGCAGAGACCCAGTACTTC. Amino acids: CASSDLGQGIAETQYF. The V call is TRBV2, the J call TRBJ2-5, with 8 bases aligning to TRBD1. V dropped 3 bases and J dropped 4; count of bases not matched to a gene: 10. CDR1 is SNHLY, CDR2 FYNNEI, per germline. The CDR3 length is 16 residues.

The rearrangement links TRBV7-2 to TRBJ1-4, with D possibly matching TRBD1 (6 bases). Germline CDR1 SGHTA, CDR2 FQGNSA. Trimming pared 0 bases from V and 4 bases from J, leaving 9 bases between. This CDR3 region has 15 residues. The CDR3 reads CASSLAYRDNEKLFF. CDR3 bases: TGTGCCAGCAGCTTAGCGTACAGGGATAATGAAAAACTGTTTTTT.

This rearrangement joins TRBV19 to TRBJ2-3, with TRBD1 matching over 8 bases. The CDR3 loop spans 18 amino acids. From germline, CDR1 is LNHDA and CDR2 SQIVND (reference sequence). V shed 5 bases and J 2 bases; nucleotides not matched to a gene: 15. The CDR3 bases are TGTGCCAGTAGTCTCCGGGACAGGTCCCCTACGCCCACAGATACGCAGTATTTT. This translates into CASSLRDRSPTPTDTQYF.

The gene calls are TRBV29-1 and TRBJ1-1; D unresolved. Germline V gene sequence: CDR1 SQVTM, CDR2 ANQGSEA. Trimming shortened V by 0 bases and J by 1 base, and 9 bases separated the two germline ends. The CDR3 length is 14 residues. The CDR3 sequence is CSVEEWEGNTEAFF. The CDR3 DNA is TGCAGCGTTGAAGAGTGGGAGGGGAACACTGAAGCTTTCTTT.

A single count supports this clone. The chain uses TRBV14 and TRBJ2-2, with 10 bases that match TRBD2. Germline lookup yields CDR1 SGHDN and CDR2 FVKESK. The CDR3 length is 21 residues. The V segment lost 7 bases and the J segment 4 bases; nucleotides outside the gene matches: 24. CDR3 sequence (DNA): TGTGCCAGCAACCCAAACCTGTGTGTCAGCGGGAGGGCCGATTGCACCGGGGAGCTGTTTTTT. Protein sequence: CASNPNLCVSGRADCTGELFF.

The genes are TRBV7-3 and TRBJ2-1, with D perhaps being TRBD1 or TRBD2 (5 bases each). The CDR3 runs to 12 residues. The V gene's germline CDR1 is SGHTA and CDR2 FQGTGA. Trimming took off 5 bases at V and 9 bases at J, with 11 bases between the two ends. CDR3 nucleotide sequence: TGTGCCAGCAGCCGGGACGGGACTGAGCAGTTCTTC. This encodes CASSRDGTEQFF.

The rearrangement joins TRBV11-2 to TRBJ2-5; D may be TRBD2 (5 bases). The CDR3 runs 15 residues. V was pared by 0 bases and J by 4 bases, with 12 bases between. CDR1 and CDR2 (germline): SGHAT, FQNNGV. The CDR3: CASSLDSSSGETQYF. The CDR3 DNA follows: TGTGCCAGCAGCTTAGACTCTAGCAGTGGAGAGACCCAGTACTTC.

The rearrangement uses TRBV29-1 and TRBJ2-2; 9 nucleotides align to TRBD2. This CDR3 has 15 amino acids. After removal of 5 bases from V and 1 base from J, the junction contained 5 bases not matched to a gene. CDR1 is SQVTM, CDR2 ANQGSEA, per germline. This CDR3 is CSVRVAGVNTGELFF. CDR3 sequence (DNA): TGCAGCGTTCGGGTAGCGGGAGTGAACACCGGGGAGCTGTTTTTT.

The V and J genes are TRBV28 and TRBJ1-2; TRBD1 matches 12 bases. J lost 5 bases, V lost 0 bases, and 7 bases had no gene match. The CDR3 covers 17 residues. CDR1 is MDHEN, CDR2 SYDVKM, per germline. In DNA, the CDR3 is TGTGCCAGCAGTTTATGGGGGACAGGGGGCGTTCGGTATGGCTACACCTTC. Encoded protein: CASSLWGTGGVRYGYTF.

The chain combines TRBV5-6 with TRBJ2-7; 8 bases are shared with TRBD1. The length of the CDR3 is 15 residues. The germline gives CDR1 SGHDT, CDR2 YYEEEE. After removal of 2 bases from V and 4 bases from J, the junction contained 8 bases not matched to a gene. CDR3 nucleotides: TGTGCCAGCAGCTTCGAGGACAGGGTGGGGTACGAGCAGTACTTC. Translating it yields CASSFEDRVGYEQYF.

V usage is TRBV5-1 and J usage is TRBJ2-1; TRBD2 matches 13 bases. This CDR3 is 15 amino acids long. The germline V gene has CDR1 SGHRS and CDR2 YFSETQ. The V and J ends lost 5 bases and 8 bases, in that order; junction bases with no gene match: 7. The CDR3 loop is CASSRTSGRVDEQFF. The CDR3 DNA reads TGCGCCAGCAGTCGAACTAGCGGGAGGGTCGATGAGCAGTTCTTC.

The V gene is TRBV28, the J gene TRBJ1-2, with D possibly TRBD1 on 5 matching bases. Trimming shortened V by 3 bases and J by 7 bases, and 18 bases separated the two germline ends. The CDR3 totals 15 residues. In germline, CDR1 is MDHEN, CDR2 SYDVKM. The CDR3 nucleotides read TGTGCCAGCAGTTTGGTTCATTCGGGGCTGAGTGGCTACACCTTC. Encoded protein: CASSLVHSGLSGYTF.

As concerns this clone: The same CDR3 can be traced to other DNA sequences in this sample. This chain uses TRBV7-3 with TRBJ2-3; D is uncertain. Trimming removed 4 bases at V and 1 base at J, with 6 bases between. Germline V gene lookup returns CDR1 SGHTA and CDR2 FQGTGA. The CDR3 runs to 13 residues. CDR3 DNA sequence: TGTGCCAGCAGCTCGCAGGGCACAGATACGCAGTATTTT. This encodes CASSSQGTDTQYF. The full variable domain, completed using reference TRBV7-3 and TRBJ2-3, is GAGVSQTPSNKVTEKGKYVELRCDPISGHTALYWYRQSLGQGPEFLIYFQGTGAADDSGLPNDRFFAVRPEGSVSTLKIQRTERGDSAVYLCASSSQGTDTQYFGPGTRLTVL.

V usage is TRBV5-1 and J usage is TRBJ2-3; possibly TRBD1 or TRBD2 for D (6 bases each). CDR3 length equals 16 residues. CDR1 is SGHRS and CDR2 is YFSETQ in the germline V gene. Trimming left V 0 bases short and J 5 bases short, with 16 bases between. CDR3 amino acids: CASSLGLLGGEDTQYF. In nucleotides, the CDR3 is TGCGCCAGCAGCTTGGGGCTATTGGGGGGCGAAGATACGCAGTATTTT. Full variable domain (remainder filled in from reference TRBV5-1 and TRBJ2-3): KAGVTQTPRYLIKTRGQQVTLSCSPISGHRSVSWYQQTPGQGLQFLFEYFSETQRNKGNFPGRFSGRQFSNSRSEMNVSTLELGDSALYLCASSLGLLGGEDTQYFGPGTRLTVL.